This paragraph reports one T cell receptor (beta chain). Its antigen is currently unknown. The entry originates in a study of shared clonotypes between healthy human individuals. Points from the study as a whole: Several donors showed sharing of 4.5% to 6% of naive CD4 clonotypes. Tissues were not sampled, only blood, and their repertoires likely differ. Represented diversity, genetic and exposure-history alike, was limited by few donors.

In germline, CDR1 is SGHAT, CDR2 FQDESV (reference sequence). The V gene end was trimmed by 5 bases and the J gene end by 3 bases; junction bases not matched to a gene: 17. This CDR3 has 18 residues. Original processing notes: ImmunoSEQ yielded junction-only sequences lacking quality scores, so filtering differed. This table comes from immunoSEQ multiplex PCR, and its TCRdb copy is limited to in-frame clones, with some not included. V and J calls plus clone size are reproduced from that table; the DNA served to infer D and trimming. The sample has about 2.4 million clones, approximately 94% seen once; the top ten hold 0.36%.

The clonotype originates from a young man in good health. Some clones in this sample may be carry-over from other donors' samples. The chain carries TRBV11-1 and TRBJ1-1; 8 nucleotides align to TRBD1. The sample was naive CD4+ T cells from PBMCs. Subset specified: CD45RA+ positively selected. The CDR3 nucleotides are TGTGCCAGCAGCCTCTCAGCTGACCGCAGGGGGCCCGACACTGAAGCTTTCTTT. Translated, it gives CASSLSADRRGPDTEAFF.